This T cell receptor beta chain comes out of a study of T cells in localized non-small cell lung cancer. Trimming cost V 6 bases and J 5 bases; bases outside gene matches: 10. CDR1 is MDHEN and CDR2 is SYDVKM in the germline V gene. This CDR3 is built from 15 residues. Generated by immunoSEQ multiplex PCR, the TCRdb table keeps only in-frame clones and is missing some. This sample yields about 1,400 clones, of which about 20% are seen a single time; 13% to 15% belongs to the top ten. This specimen consisted of normal lung tissue next to the tumor, obtained before any cancer treatment. The rearrangement joins TRBV28 to TRBJ2-3; TRBD1 matches at 8 bases. The sequence derives from a woman aged 40 to 75 with stage II lung adenocarcinoma. CDR3 in amino acids: CASSYGRGRLDTQYF. The CDR3 DNA follows: TGTGCCAGCAGCTACGGCAGGGGGCGGTTAGATACGCAGTATTTT.